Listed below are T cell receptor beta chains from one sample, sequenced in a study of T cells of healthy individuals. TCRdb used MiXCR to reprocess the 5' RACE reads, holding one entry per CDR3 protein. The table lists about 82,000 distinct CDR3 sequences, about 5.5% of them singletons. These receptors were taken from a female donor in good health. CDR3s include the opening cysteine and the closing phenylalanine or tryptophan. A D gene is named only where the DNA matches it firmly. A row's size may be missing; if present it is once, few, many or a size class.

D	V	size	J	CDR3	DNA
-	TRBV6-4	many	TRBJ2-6	CASSDSDNSGANVLTF	TGTGCCAGCAGTGACTCGGACAACTCTGGGGCCAACGTCCTGACTTTC
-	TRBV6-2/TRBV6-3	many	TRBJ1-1	CASSPWGAREAFF	TGTGCCAGCAGCCCTTGGGGGGCTCGGGAAGCTTTCTTT
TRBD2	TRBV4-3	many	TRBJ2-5	CASSQDRRLAVGETQYF	TGCGCCAGCAGCCAAGATCGGAGACTAGCGGTCGGGGAGACCCAGTACTTC
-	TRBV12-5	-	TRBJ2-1	CASVPTSGSTSDEQFF	TGTGCTAGTGTTCCTACCTCGGGGTCGACCAGCGATGAGCAGTTCTTC
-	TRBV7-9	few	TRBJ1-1	CASSPWSSTEAFF	TGTGCCAGCAGCCCTTGGTCCAGCACTGAAGCTTTCTTT
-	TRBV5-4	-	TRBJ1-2	CASSLLFDRRKGYTF	TGTGCCAGCAGCTTGTTGTTCGACAGAAGAAAAGGCTACACCTTC
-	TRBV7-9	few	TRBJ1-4	CASSWGTGEGNEKLFF	TGTGCCAGCAGCTGGGGGACCGGAGAGGGAAATGAAAAACTGTTTTTT
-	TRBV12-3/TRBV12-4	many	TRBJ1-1	CASSAGGEAFF	TGTGCCAGCAGTGCCGGGGGTGAAGCTTTCTTT
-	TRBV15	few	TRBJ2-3	CATSRDPGSTDTQYF	TGTGCCACCAGCAGAGATCCGGGGAGCACAGATACGCAGTATTTT
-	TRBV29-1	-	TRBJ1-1	CSVVRAGNTEAFF	TGCAGCGTTGTACGAGCAGGGAACACTGAAGCTTTCTTT
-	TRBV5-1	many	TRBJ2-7	CASSSWTDEQYF	TGCGCCAGCAGCTCCTGGACGGACGAGCAGTACTTC
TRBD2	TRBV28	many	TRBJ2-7	CASSLAGAREQYF	TGTGCCAGCAGTTTAGCGGGAGCAAGGGAGCAGTACTTC
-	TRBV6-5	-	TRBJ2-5	CASSSGTRLGRETQYF	TGTGCCAGCAGTTCCGGGACTCGCTTGGGGAGAGAGACCCAGTACTTC
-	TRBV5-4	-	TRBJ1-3	CASSGDGGTSSGNTIYF	TGTGCCAGCAGCGGGGATGGGGGCACGAGCTCTGGAAACACCATATATTTT
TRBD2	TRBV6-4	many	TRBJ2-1	CASSAWTSGRSTYNEQFF	TGTGCCAGCAGTGCCTGGACTAGCGGGAGAAGCACCTACAATGAGCAGTTCTTC
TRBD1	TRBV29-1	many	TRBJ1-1	CSVAGTGGTEAFF	TGCAGCGTTGCCGGGACAGGCGGGACTGAAGCTTTCTTT
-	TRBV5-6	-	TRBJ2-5	CASSLELVGRETQYF	TGTGCCAGCAGCTTGGAGTTGGTAGGGCGTGAGACCCAGTACTTC
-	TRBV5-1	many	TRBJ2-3	CASTYGGADTQYF	TGCGCCAGCACGTACGGGGGTGCAGATACGCAGTATTTT
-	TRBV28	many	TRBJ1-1	CASSLFTENTEAFF	TGTGCCAGCAGTTTATTTACAGAGAACACTGAAGCTTTCTTT
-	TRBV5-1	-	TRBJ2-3	CASTPSSGRSDTQYF	TGCGCCAGCACCCCTAGTTCGGGCAGGTCAGATACGCAGTATTTT
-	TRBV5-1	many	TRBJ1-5	CASSLGGVNQPQHF	TGCGCCAGCAGCTTGGGAGGGGTCAATCAGCCCCAGCATTTT
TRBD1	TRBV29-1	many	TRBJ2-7	CSVSPGQIYEQYF	TGCAGCGTCTCCCCGGGACAGATTTACGAGCAGTACTTC
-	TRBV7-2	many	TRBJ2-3	CASSSPRRGTDTQYF	TGTGCCAGCAGCTCCCCCCGCAGGGGCACAGATACGCAGTATTTT
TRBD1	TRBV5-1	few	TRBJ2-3	CASSPRTGRNTDTQYF	TGCGCCAGCAGCCCACGGACAGGACGGAACACAGATACGCAGTATTTT